Listed here are 9 T cell receptor beta chains from one sample, sequenced in a study of shared clonotypes between healthy human individuals. The repertoire was sequenced with immunoSEQ multiplex PCR; TCRdb's copy has only in-frame clones and lacks some. Found here are 950,000 to 1,300,000 clones, about 75% of them singletons; the top ten hold approximately 1.5%. Sequencing was done on a sample of memory CD4+ T cells sorted from blood. Subset noted: CD45RA-negative fraction. The receptors shown here come from a man between 18 and 35 years old in good health.

The chain uses TRBV30 and TRBJ1-3, with TRBD1 identical over 9 bases. The CDR3 sequence is 13 residues long. Germline lookup yields CDR1 GTSNPN and CDR2 SVGIG (reference sequence). J was trimmed by 0 bases and V by 8 bases; bases with no gene match: 2. CDR3 amino acids: CAGDRASGNTIYF. The CDR3 DNA sequence: TGTGCCGGGGACAGGGCCTCTGGAAACACCATATATTTT.

The rearrangement uses TRBV2 and TRBJ1-1; maybe TRBD1 (6 bases). The V end was cut by 6 bases, the J end by 6 bases, with 14 bases between. CDR3 size: 13 residues. Germline CDR1 reads SNHLY; CDR2 reads FYNNEI. The CDR3 spells CASSPTGWAEAFF. CDR3 bases: TGTGCCAGCAGCCCGACAGGATGGGCTGAAGCTTTCTTT.

This clone has just one count. The V gene is TRBV6-1, the J gene TRBJ2-1, with 9 nucleotides matching TRBD2. The V gene end was trimmed by 3 bases and the J gene end by 6 bases; junction bases not matched to a gene: 6. The CDR3 covers 15 residues. Germline V lookup: CDR1 MNHNS, CDR2 SASEGT. The CDR3 DNA sequence: TGTGCCAGCAGTGATAGCGGGAGACTGGGCAATGAGCAGTTCTTC. Translating it yields CASSDSGRLGNEQFF.

Concerning this clone itself: A read error may produce the germline difference seen at one junction end. CDR3 DNA sequence: TGTGCTAGCAACACTCGCTTATATAGCAATCAGCCCCAGCATTTT. Translating it yields CASNTRLYSNQPQHF. The chain has TRBV7-7 and TRBJ1-5, with D unresolved. This CDR3 is 15 amino acids long. CDR1 is SSHAT and CDR2 is FNYEAQ in the germline V gene (reference sequence).

Worth noting for this clone: A much larger clone differs from this one at a single base, so this may be a read error. V gene TRBV2 combines with J gene TRBJ2-5; 7 positions agree with TRBD1. Germline V lookup: CDR1 SNHLY, CDR2 FYNNEI. The CDR3 loop spans 12 amino acids. Germline trimming cut 5 bases from V and 5 bases from J; bases unmatched to any gene: 2. CDR3 nucleotide sequence: TGTGCCAGCAGTCAACAGGGGGAGACCCAGTACTTC. Encoded protein: CASSQQGETQYF.

The J gene is TRBJ2-6, the V gene TRBV10-3; either TRBD1 or TRBD2 may supply D (5 bases each). Germline loops: CDR1 ENHRY, CDR2 SYGVKD. The CDR3 is 15 amino acids. V gave up 3 bases and J gave up 0 bases, with 6 bases separating them. The CDR3 DNA reads TGTGCCATCAGTGAAGGGACCTCTGGGGCCAACGTCCTGACTTTC. This sequence encodes CAISEGTSGANVLTF.

The chain has TRBV19 and TRBJ1-2; D ambiguous. Germline V gene lookup returns CDR1 LNHDA and CDR2 SQIVND (reference sequence). The CDR3 is made up of 13 amino acids. With 4 bases removed from V and 3 bases from J, the gap between germline ends came to 9 bases. CDR3 region: CASSNADDYGYTF. The DNA for the CDR3 is TGTGCCAGTAGTAACGCCGACGACTATGGCTACACCTTC.

This clone was seen many times. V is TRBV5-4 and J is TRBJ2-3; 8 bases are a match to TRBD1. The CDR3 sequence is 16 residues long. Germline-derived CDR1 and CDR2 are SGHNT and YYREEE (reference sequence). J lost 3 bases, V lost 4 bases, and 10 bases had no gene match. The CDR3 spells CASSLRQGSGTDTQYF. The CDR3 nucleotides are TGTGCCAGCAGCCTTAGACAGGGGTCGGGGACAGATACGCAGTATTTT.

This rearrangement joins TRBV28 to TRBJ1-5; 9 bases align to TRBD1. This CDR3 is 16 amino acids long. V lost 5 bases to trimming and J lost 7 bases; unmatched junction nucleotides: 12. CDR1 and CDR2 from the germline V gene are MDHEN and SYDVKM. CDR3 nucleotide sequence: TGTGCCAGCAGTCTCCGTACAGGGGGCGCGGGGCAGCCCCAGCATTTT. It translates to CASSLRTGGAGQPQHF.